This TCR beta chain was sequenced during a study of T cells after yellow fever vaccination. About the study: When fractions had low cell numbers, they were prepared with SMART-Seq v4 Ultra Low Input.

There are a few counts of this clonotype. Its target is unknown. Study results and limitations: There was a possibility that FACS-sorted repertoires contained abundant clonotypes contaminating from the bulk population.

V was pared by 0 bases and J by 4 bases, with 11 bases between. Germline CDR1 and CDR2: SGHRS and YFSETQ. The CDR3 is 15 residues long. Generation of TCR cDNA used 5'RACE template switching (which added a universal primer site and UMIs). In TCRdb, the 5' RACE reads were re-called with MiXCR into one record per CDR3 protein. The sample has a few hundred thousand distinct CDR3 sequences; approximately 8% are singletons. The V gene is TRBV5-1, the J gene TRBJ1-5; no definite D call. Source: PBMCs, taken about 41 days after the first yellow fever vaccination. This receptor was identified in a man aged 18 to 29 who received the YFV17D yellow fever vaccine. The CDR3 DNA follows: TGCGCCAGCAGCTTGGGGGCGAGTAAGAATCAGCCCCAGCATTTT. As protein: CASSLGASKNQPQHF.